This passage covers 11 T cell receptor beta chains from one sample sequenced in a study of CD8 T cells in Susac syndrome. RNA in amounts of roughly 0.5 to 1 ug was reverse transcribed with random hexamers. TCRdb re-analysed the immunoSEQ multiplex PCR reads in MiXCR, keeping a single row per CDR3 protein. In the table there are 200,000 to 250,000 distinct CDR3 sequences, about 95% of which are singletons. The source material was CD4+ T cells from PBMCs. The receptors were sampled from a human donor with Susac syndrome.

The CDR3 bases are TGTGCCAGCAGCGTGACCAGGGGGCAGAACTATGGCTACACCTTC. Protein sequence: CASSVTRGQNYGYTF. The rearrangement uses TRBV12-3 or TRBV12-4 and TRBJ1-2, with TRBD1 matching over 8 bases. CDR3 length equals 15 residues. Germline trimming cut 6 bases from V and 2 bases from J; bases unmatched to any gene: 8.

The V gene is TRBV7-3, the J gene TRBJ2-7, with 7 bases identical to TRBD2. Germline-derived CDR1 and CDR2 are SGHTA and FQGTGA. This CDR3 has 13 residues. J lost 6 bases, V lost 4 bases, and 6 bases had no gene match. The CDR3 bases are TGTGCCAGCAGCTCTGGACTAGTCGGCGAGCAGTACTTC. It codes for CASSSGLVGEQYF.

The chain carries TRBV6-4 and TRBJ2-5, with 8 bases matching TRBD2. The CDR3 contains 14 residues. The V gene end was trimmed by 6 bases and the J gene end by 6 bases; junction bases not matched to a gene: 9. Germline V gives CDR1 MRHNA, CDR2 SNTAGT. CDR3 region: CASSKNGLAQTQYF. In DNA form, the CDR3 reads TGTGCCAGCAGCAAAAACGGACTAGCCCAGACCCAGTACTTC.

V and J are TRBV7-9 and TRBJ2-5; D not certain. This CDR3 has 13 residues. Trimming cost V 5 bases and J 5 bases, with 12 bases left between them. CDR1 is SEHNR, CDR2 FQNEAQ, per germline (reference sequence). The DNA of the CDR3 is TGTGCCAGCAGCCTGGGAATCGGGGAGACCCAGTACTTC. This translates into CASSLGIGETQYF. The whole variable domain, filled in from reference TRBV7-9 and TRBJ2-5, reads DTGVSQNPRHKITKRGQNVTFRCDPISEHNRLYWYRQTLGQGPEFLTYFQNEAQLEKSRLLSDRFSAERPKGSFSTLEIQRTEQGDSAMYLCASSLGIGETQYFGPGTRLLVL.

This sequence joins TRBV4-1 and TRBJ1-5; D not resolved. Looked up from germline, CDR1 is MGHRA and CDR2 is YSYEKL. The CDR3 totals 15 residues. Deletions cut 0 bases from V and 0 bases from J, with 6 bases between. CDR3 loop: CASSQDFNSNQPQHF. CDR3 nucleotides: TGCGCCAGCAGCCAAGATTTTAATAGCAATCAGCCCCAGCATTTT.

The chain links TRBV4-2 to TRBJ2-2; D may be TRBD1 or TRBD2 (6 bases each). Trimming removed 0 bases at V and 5 bases at J, with 13 bases between. Germline V lookup: CDR1 LGHNA, CDR2 YNFKEQ. The CDR3 sequence is 16 residues long. The CDR3 DNA reads as TGTGCCAGCAGCCAAGACCCGGGGGCGCGAACCGGGGAGCTGTTTTTT. Its protein is CASSQDPGARTGELFF.

This clonotype was picked up one time. The J gene is TRBJ2-5, the V gene TRBV30, with 10 bases aligning to TRBD1. Germline values: CDR1 GTSNPN, CDR2 SVGIG (reference sequence). The CDR3 is 14 residues long. After removal of 3 bases from V and 5 bases from J, the junction contained 6 bases not matched to a gene. The CDR3 bases are TGTGCCTGGAGGAGACAGGGGGCTGGGGAGACCCAGTACTTC. Its translation: CAWRRQGAGETQYF.

This clonotype was counted only a few times. The chain is built from TRBV7-2 and TRBJ2-7; the D is unclear. CDR1 is SGHTA, CDR2 FQGNSA, per germline. Trimming took 1 base from V and 3 from J, leaving 7 bases between them. The CDR3 contains 13 residues. The DNA of the CDR3 is TGTGCCAGCAGCTTAGGACCTCTCTACGAGCAGTACTTC. This translates into CASSLGPLYEQYF.

The gene calls are TRBV30 and TRBJ2-7; D ambiguous. V lost 0 bases and J lost 2, with 8 bases in between. Per germline, CDR1 GTSNPN and CDR2 SVGIG (reference sequence). The CDR3 has 13 residues. The CDR3, as DNA: TGTGCCTGGAGTGTAAGCGTACCCTACGAGCAGTACTTC. It translates to CAWSVSVPYEQYF. The full variable domain, its missing parts supplied by reference TRBV30 and TRBJ2-7, is SQTIHQWPATLVQPVGSPLSLECTVEGTSNPNLYWYRQAAGRGLQLLFYSVGIGQISSEVPQNLSASRPQDRQFILSSKKLLLSDSGFYLCAWSVSVPYEQYFGPGTRLTVT.

With regard to this clonotype: At one of its ends the junction is not consistent with the germline gene, which may arise from a read error. The chain links TRBV5-1 to TRBJ2-3; D gene unclear. Germline V gives CDR1 SGHRS, CDR2 YFSETQ. There are 12 residues in the CDR3. In nucleotides, the CDR3 is TGTGCCAGCAGTTTGGTGCCAGATACGCAGTATTTT. Translated, it gives CASSLVPDTQYF.

This chain links TRBV12-3 or TRBV12-4 with TRBJ1-1; TRBD1 is a possible D gene (5 bases). The CDR3 runs to 13 residues. Trimming took 3 bases from V and 6 from J, leaving 11 bases between them. In DNA, the CDR3 is TGTGCCAGCAGTTTTTTTTTGGGGGCTGAAGCTTTCTTT. It is translated as CASSFFLGAEAFF.